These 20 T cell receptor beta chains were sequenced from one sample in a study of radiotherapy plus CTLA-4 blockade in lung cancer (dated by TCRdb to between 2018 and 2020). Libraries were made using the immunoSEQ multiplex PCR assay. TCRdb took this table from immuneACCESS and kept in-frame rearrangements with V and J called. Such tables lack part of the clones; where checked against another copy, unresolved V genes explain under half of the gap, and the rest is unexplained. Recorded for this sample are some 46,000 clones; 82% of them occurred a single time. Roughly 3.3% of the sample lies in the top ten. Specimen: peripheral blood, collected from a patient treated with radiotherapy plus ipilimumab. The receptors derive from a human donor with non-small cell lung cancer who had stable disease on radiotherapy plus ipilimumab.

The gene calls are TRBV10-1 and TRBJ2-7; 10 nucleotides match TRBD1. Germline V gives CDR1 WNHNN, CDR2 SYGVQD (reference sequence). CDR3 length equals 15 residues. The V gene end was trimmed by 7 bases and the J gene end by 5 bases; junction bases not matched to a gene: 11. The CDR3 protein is CASKPGQGLTNEQYF. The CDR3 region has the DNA TGCGCCAGCAAACCGGGACAGGGGCTGACTAACGAGCAGTACTTC.

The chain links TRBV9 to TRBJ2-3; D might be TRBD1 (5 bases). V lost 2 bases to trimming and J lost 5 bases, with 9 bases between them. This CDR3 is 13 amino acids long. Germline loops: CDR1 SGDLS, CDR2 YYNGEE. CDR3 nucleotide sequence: TGTGCCAGCAGCGTGGAAACAGGAGATACGCAGTATTTT. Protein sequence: CASSVETGDTQYF.

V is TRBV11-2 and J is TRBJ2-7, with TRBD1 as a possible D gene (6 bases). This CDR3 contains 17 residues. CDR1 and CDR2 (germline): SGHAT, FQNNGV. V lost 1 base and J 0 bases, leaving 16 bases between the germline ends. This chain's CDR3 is CASSLAPDSASSYEQYF. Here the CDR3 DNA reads TGTGCCAGCAGCTTAGCCCCGGACAGCGCTAGCTCCTACGAGCAGTACTTC.

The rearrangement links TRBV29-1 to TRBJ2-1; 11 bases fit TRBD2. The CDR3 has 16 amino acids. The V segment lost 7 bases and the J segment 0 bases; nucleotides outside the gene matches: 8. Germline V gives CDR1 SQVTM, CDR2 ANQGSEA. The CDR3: CSGKTSGRYSYNEQFF. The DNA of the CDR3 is TGCAGCGGGAAAACTAGCGGGAGATACTCCTACAATGAGCAGTTCTTC.

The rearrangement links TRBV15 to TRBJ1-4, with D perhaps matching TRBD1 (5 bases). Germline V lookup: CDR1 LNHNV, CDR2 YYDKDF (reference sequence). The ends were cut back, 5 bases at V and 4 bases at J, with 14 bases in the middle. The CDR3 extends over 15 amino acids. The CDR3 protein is CATSGNQGLNEKLFF. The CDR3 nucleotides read TGTGCCACCAGCGGAAATCAGGGACTTAATGAAAAACTGTTTTTT.

The DNA of the CDR3 is TGTGCCAGCAGCTTACGGGGGGGAAGCGCCCATGGCTACACCTTC. Translating gives CASSLRGGSAHGYTF. The gene calls are TRBV7-9 and TRBJ1-2; possibly TRBD1 for D (5 bases). Trimming took off 2 bases at V and 6 bases at J, with 16 bases between the two ends. This CDR3 has 15 residues. Germline V gene sequence: CDR1 SEHNR, CDR2 FQNEAQ (reference sequence).

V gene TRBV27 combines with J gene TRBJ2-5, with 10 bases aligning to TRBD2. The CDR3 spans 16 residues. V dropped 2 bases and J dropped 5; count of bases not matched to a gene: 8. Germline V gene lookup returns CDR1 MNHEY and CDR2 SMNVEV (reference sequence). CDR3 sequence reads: CASSLKREGLGETQYF. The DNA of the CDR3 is TGTGCCAGCAGTTTAAAGCGGGAGGGCCTGGGTGAGACCCAGTACTTC.

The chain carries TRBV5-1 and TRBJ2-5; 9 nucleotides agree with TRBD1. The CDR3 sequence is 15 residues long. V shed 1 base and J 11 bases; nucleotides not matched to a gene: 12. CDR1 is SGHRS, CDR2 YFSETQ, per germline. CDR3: CASSLRDRAGGEQYF. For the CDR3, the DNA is TGCGCCAGCAGCTTGAGGGACAGGGCTGGTGGGGAGCAGTACTTC.

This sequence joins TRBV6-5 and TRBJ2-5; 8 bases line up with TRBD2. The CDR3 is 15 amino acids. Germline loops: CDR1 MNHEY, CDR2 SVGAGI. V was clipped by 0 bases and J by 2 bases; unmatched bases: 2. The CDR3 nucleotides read TGTGCCAGCAGTTACTCTACTAGCGGTCAAGAGACCCAGTACTTC. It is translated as CASSYSTSGQETQYF.

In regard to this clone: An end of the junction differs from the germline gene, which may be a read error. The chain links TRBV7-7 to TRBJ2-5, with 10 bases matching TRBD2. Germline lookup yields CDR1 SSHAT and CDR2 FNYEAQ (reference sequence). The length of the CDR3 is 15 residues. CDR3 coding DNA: TGTGCTAGCAGCCCGAGGACTAGCGGCCAAGAGACCCAGTACTTC. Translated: CASSPRTSGQETQYF.

As DNA, the CDR3 is TGCGCCAGCAGCCAGAAAGGGACAGGGACTAACTATGGCTACACCTTC. Translation gives CASSQKGTGTNYGYTF. The rearrangement uses TRBV4-1 and TRBJ1-2, with 9 bases matching TRBD1. This CDR3 comprises 16 residues. Germline trimming cut 3 bases from V and 0 bases from J; bases unmatched to any gene: 5. In germline, CDR1 is MGHRA, CDR2 YSYEKL.

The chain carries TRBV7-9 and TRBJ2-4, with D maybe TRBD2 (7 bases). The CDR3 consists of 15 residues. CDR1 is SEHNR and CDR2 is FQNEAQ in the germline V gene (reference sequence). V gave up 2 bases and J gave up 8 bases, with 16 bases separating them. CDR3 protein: CASSLSGGGADIQYF. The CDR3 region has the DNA TGTGCCAGCAGCTTATCGGGTGGGGGGGCGGACATTCAGTACTTC.

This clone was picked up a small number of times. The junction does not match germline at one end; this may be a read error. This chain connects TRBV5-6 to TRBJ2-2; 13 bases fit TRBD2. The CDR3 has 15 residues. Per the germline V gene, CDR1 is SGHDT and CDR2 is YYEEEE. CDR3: CASSLGLAGLGELFF. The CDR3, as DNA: TGTGCCAGCAGTTTGGGACTAGCGGGACTGGGGGAGCTGTTTTTT.

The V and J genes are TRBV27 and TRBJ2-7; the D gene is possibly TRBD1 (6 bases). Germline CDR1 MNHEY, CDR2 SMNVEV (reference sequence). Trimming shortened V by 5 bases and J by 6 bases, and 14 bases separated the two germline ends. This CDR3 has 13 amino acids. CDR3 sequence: CASSPPNRVEQYF. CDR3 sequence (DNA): TGTGCCAGCAGTCCCCCGAACAGGGTCGAGCAGTACTTC.

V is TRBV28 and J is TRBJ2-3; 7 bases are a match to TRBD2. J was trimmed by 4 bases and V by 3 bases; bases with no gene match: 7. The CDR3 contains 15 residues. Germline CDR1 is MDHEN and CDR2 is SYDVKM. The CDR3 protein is CASSLGSSGSDTQYF. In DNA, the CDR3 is TGTGCCAGCAGTTTGGGCTCTAGCGGTTCAGATACGCAGTATTTT.

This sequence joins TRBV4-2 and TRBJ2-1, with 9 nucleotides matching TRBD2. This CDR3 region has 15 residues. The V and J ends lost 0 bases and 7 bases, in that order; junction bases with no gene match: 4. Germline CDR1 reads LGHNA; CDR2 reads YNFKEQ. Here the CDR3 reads CASSQDPSGVNEQFF. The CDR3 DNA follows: TGTGCCAGCAGCCAAGACCCTAGCGGGGTAAATGAGCAGTTCTTC.

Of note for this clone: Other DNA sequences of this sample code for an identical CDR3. Here the CDR3 reads CASSRGQGSYNEQFF. The DNA of the CDR3 is TGTGCCAGCAGTAGGGGACAGGGGTCCTACAATGAGCAGTTCTTC. The chain is built from TRBV27 and TRBJ2-1, with 10 bases fitting TRBD1. CDR1 is MNHEY and CDR2 is SMNVEV in the germline V gene (reference sequence). The CDR3 consists of 15 residues. V lost 5 bases to trimming and J lost 1 base; unmatched junction nucleotides: 2.

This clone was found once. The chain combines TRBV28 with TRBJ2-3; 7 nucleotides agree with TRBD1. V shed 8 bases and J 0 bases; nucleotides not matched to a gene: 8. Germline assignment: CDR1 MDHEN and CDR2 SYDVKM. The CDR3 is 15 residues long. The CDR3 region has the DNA TGTGCCAGCCTAACCGGACAGGCCAGCACAGATACGCAGTATTTT. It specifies CASLTGQASTDTQYF.

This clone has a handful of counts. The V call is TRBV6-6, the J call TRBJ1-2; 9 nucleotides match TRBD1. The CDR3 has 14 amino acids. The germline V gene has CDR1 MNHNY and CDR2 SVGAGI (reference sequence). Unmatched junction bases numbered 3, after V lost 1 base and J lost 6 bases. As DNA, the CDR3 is TGTGCCAGCAGTTACTTTAGACAGGGGGATGGCTACACCTTC. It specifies CASSYFRQGDGYTF.

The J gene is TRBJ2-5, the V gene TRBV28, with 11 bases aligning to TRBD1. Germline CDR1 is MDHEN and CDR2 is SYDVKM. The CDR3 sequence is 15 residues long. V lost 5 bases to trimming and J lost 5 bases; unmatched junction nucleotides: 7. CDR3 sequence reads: CASSATGTGGETQYF. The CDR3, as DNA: TGTGCCAGCAGTGCCACCGGGACAGGGGGTGAGACCCAGTACTTC.